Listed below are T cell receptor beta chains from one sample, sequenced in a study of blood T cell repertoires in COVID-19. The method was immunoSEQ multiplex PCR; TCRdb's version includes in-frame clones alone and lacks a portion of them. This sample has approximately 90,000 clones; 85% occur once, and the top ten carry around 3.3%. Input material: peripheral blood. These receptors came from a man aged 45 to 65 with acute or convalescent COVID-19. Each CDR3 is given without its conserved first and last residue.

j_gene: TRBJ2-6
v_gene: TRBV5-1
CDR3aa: ASRTDRGPGANVLT

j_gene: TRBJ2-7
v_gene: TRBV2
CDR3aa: ASSAGGQGVSYEQY

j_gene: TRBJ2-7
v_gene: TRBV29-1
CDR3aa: SVDWGAEQY

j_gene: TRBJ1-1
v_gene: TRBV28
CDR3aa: ASSPPVMRTEAF

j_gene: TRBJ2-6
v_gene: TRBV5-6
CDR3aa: ASSEGVTGANVLT

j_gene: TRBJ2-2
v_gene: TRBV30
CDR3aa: AWSRSQGVYGELF

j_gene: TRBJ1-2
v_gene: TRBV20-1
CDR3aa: SANTRGYT

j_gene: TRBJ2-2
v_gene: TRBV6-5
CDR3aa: ASSTPGANTGELF

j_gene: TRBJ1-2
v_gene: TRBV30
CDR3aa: AWSGVQAYGYT

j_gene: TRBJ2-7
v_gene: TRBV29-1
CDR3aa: SALDRGFDEQY

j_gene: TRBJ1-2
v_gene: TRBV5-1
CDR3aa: ASSLVQGADYGYT

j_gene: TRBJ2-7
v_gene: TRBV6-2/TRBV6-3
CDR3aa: ASSKKGTGTYEQY

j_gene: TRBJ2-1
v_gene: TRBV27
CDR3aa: ASSPLARSYNEQF

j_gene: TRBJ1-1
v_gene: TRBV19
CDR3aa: ASRGGRVLTEAF

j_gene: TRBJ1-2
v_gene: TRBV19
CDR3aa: ASSISRDKVGYT

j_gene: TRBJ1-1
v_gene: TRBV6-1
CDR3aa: ASSDTGGETEAF

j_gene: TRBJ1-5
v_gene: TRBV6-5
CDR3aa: ASSLRTGAQPQH

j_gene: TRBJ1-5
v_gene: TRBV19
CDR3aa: ASSPGQGQPQH

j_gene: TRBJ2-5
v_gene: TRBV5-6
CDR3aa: ASSPTGARGTQY

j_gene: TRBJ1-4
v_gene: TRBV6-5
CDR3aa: ASSLDSATNEKLF

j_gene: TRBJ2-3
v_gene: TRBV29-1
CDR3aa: SASMASTDTQY

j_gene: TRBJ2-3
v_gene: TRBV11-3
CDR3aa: ASSLGQDTDTQY

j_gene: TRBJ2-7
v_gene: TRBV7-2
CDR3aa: ASSPGQKYEQY

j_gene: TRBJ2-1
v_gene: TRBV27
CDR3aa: ASSPGGGLSNEQF

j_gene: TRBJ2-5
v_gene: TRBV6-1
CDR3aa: ASSEYHLGMWGGQETQY

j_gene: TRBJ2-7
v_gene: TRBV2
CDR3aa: ASLHERSYEQY

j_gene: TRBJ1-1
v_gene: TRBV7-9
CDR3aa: ASSSTGGTNTEAF

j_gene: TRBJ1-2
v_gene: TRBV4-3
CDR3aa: ASSQDQRGNYGYT

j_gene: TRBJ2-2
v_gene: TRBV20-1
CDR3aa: SASPRDSNTGELF

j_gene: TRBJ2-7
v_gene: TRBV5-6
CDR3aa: ASSLGGGSSYEQY

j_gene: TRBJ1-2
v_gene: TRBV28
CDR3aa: ASSSRQGVGGYT

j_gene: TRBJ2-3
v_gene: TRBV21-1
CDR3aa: ASSTRTSGDPPSTDTQY

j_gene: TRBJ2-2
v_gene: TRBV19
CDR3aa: ASSIAGAAGELF

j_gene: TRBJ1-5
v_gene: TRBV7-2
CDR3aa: ASSYHGGQPQH

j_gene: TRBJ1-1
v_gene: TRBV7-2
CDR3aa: ASSPEGYKAF

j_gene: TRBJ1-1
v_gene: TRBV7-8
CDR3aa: ASSLVAEETEAF